Listed here are 18 T cell receptor beta chains from one sample, sequenced in a study of cytomegalovirus exposure and HLA in healthy donors. The PCR was carried out with 60 Vbeta primers and 13 Jbeta primers. The repertoire was sequenced with immunoSEQ multiplex PCR; TCRdb's copy has only in-frame clones and lacks some. Among about 210,000 clones listed, about 80% were seen once. Material for sequencing was PBMCs. These receptors all come from a male donor in good health and CMV-seronegative.

The chain couples TRBV28 to TRBJ1-1; possible D gene TRBD1, 5 bases. CDR1 MDHEN and CDR2 SYDVKM come from the germline V gene. The CDR3 contains 15 residues. V was shortened by 9 bases and J by 4 bases, with 21 bases between the two germline ends. CDR3 protein: CASSLPGLATTEAFF. The CDR3, as DNA: TGTGCCAGTTCGCTTCCAGGGTTGGCGACCACTGAAGCTTTCTTT.

The CDR3 spells CASSSDRAHSPLHF. CDR3 sequence (DNA): TGCGCCAGCAGCTCGGACAGGGCCCATTCACCCCTCCACTTT. The rearrangement joins TRBV5-1 to TRBJ1-6; TRBD1 matches at 8 bases. Germline V gene data show CDR1 as SGHRS and CDR2 as YFSETQ. There are 14 residues in the CDR3. The trim removed 3 bases at V and 8 bases at J, leaving 4 bases unmatched.

The V call is TRBV10-3, the J call TRBJ2-2; D not certain. Germline V gene lookup returns CDR1 ENHRY and CDR2 SYGVKD. CDR3 length: 15 residues. Deletions cut 3 bases from V and 3 bases from J, with 11 bases between. The CDR3 reads CAISDSEEYTGELFF. The CDR3 region has the DNA TGTGCCATCAGTGACTCCGAGGAATACACCGGGGAGCTGTTTTTT.

The chain uses TRBV7-9 and TRBJ2-3; D gene unclear. Germline values: CDR1 SEHNR, CDR2 FQNEAQ (reference sequence). V lost 5 bases and J 2 bases, leaving 8 bases between the germline ends. This CDR3 region has 13 residues. The chain's CDR3 is CASSLSSTDTQYF. Written as DNA, the CDR3 is TGTGCCAGCAGCCTCTCGTCCACAGATACGCAGTATTTT.

The gene calls are TRBV9 and TRBJ1-2; maybe TRBD1 (6 bases). The CDR3 length is 14 residues. V was clipped by 3 bases and J by 4 bases, with 13 bases between them. The germline V gene has CDR1 SGDLS and CDR2 YYNGEE. CDR3: CASSATLDSYGYTF. The CDR3 nucleotides read TGTGCCAGCAGCGCAACCTTGGACAGCTATGGCTACACCTTC.

This chain connects TRBV5-1 to TRBJ1-1; D might be TRBD1 (5 bases). Germline V lookup: CDR1 SGHRS, CDR2 YFSETQ. The V end lost 0 bases, the J end lost 2 bases, and 8 bases lay between the germline ends. The CDR3 length is 14 residues. The CDR3 is CASSLVGDNTEAFF. The CDR3 DNA reads as TGCGCCAGCAGCTTGGTAGGGGATAACACTGAAGCTTTCTTT.

V and J are TRBV29-1 and TRBJ2-7; 7 positions match TRBD1. Germline V gives CDR1 SQVTM, CDR2 ANQGSEA. The CDR3 is 15 residues long. V trimming: 6 bases; J trimming: 0 bases; junction bases outside the gene matches: 11. The CDR3 nucleotides are TGCAGCGTGGCCCCTAGACAGGGCCCCTCCTACGAGCAGTACTTC. Amino acid sequence: CSVAPRQGPSYEQYF.

This sequence joins TRBV7-8 and TRBJ2-2, with D possibly matching TRBD1 (5 bases). The V end lost 2 bases, the J end lost 1 base, and 8 bases lay between the germline ends. This CDR3 contains 15 residues. CDR1 SGHVS and CDR2 FQNEAQ come from the germline V gene. The CDR3 here is CASSLSRGNTGELFF. The CDR3 DNA reads TGTGCCAGCAGCTTATCTAGGGGGAACACCGGGGAGCTGTTTTTT.

The J gene is TRBJ1-4, the V gene TRBV19; 11 bases fit TRBD1. J was trimmed by 9 bases and V by 5 bases; bases with no gene match: 5. Germline V gene lookup returns CDR1 LNHDA and CDR2 SQIVND (reference sequence). This CDR3 is 14 amino acids long. CDR3 residues: CASSGDRGNKKLFF. CDR3 sequence (DNA): TGTGCCAGTAGTGGGGACAGGGGGAACAAAAAACTGTTTTTT. Drawing the rest from reference TRBV19 and TRBJ1-4, the complete variable domain is DGGITQSPKYLFRKEGQNVTLSCEQNLNHDAMYWYRQDPGQGLRLIYYSQIVNDFQKGDIAEGYSVSREKKESFPLTVTSAQKNPTAFYLCASSGDRGNKKLFFGSGTQLSVL.

This clone has only one observation. This chain joins TRBV5-6 and TRBJ2-5, with TRBD1 matching over 10 bases. The end of the DNA is better explained by TRBJ2-7, so the J call may be wrong. The CDR3 contains 15 residues. Germline CDR1 is SGHDT and CDR2 is YYEEEE. The CDR3 DNA reads TGTGCCAGCAGCTTTATGGGACAGGGGTTCTACGAGCAGTACTTC. Translation gives CASSFMGQGFYEQYF.

This chain uses TRBV29-1 with TRBJ1-1, with 8 bases that match TRBD1. After removal of 4 bases from V and 3 bases from J, the junction contained 4 bases not matched to a gene. The V gene's germline CDR1 is SQVTM and CDR2 ANQGSEA. The CDR3 is 13 amino acids. The CDR3 coding sequence is TGCAGCGTTGTGAAGGGACAGGACACTGAAGCTTTCTTT. As protein: CSVVKGQDTEAFF.

This sequence joins TRBV27 and TRBJ1-1; a possible D gene is TRBD1 (5 bases). The V gene lost 3 bases and the J gene lost 6 bases, with 11 bases spanning the gap. The CDR3 sequence is 13 residues long. CDR1 is MNHEY, CDR2 SMNVEV, per germline (reference sequence). The CDR3 DNA sequence: TGTGCCAGCAGTTTGGGGGGGTCCGCTGAAGCTTTCTTT. Its protein is CASSLGGSAEAFF.

The chain carries TRBV9 and TRBJ2-7; possible D gene TRBD2, 6 bases. CDR3 length: 14 residues. V dropped 0 bases and J dropped 4 bases, with 11 bases sitting between them. Per the germline V gene, CDR1 is SGDLS and CDR2 is YYNGEE. The CDR3 loop is CASSVDPGRYEQYF. CDR3 DNA: TGTGCCAGCAGCGTAGACCCAGGGAGGTACGAGCAGTACTTC.

The genes are TRBV6-5 and TRBJ1-2; maybe TRBD1 (5 bases). This CDR3 has 14 amino acids. V dropped 5 bases and J dropped 8 bases, with 18 bases sitting between them. CDR1 and CDR2 (germline): MNHEY, SVGAGI. CDR3 amino acids: CASSPTSGAGGYTF. CDR3 bases: TGTGCCAGCAGTCCAACTTCTGGGGCTGGCGGCTACACCTTC.

A few counts support this clone. The chain links TRBV7-9 to TRBJ2-5, with TRBD1 as a possible D gene (6 bases). The J call may be faulty, since TRBJ2-7 better matches the DNA end. Germline V gives CDR1 SEHNR, CDR2 FQNEAQ (reference sequence). There are 12 residues in the CDR3. The CDR3 is CASSTTGYEQYF. The DNA of the CDR3 is TGTGCCAGCAGCACGACAGGATACGAGCAGTACTTC.

This clone was recorded only once. The chain couples TRBV5-1 to TRBJ1-4; D gene uncertain. Deletions cut 2 bases from V and 7 bases from J, with 18 bases between. Germline values: CDR1 SGHRS, CDR2 YFSETQ. This CDR3 is built from 16 residues. The CDR3 region has the DNA TGCGCCAGCAGCTTAGGGCCAGTTCGGGAAGCTGAAAAACTGTTTTTT. Encoded protein: CASSLGPVREAEKLFF. The whole variable domain, filled in from reference TRBV5-1 and TRBJ1-4, reads KAGVTQTPRYLIKTRGQQVTLSCSPISGHRSVSWYQQTPGQGLQFLFEYFSETQRNKGNFPGRFSGRQFSNSRSEMNVSTLELGDSALYLCASSLGPVREAEKLFFGSGTQLSVL.

The V and J genes are TRBV28 and TRBJ1-1; 8 bases match TRBD1. The V segment lost 6 bases and the J segment 0 bases; nucleotides outside the gene matches: 3. The CDR3 sequence is 14 residues long. The germline CDR1 and CDR2 sequences are MDHEN and SYDVKM. CDR3 in DNA: TGTGCCAGCAGAACAGGGGGACTGAACACTGAAGCTTTCTTT. Translation gives CASRTGGLNTEAFF.

The chain combines TRBV28 with TRBJ1-2; 9 nucleotides line up with TRBD1. This CDR3 contains 13 residues. The J segment lost 8 bases and the V segment lost 5 bases, leaving 6 bases of the junction unmatched. Germline V gives CDR1 MDHEN, CDR2 SYDVKM. The CDR3 DNA reads as TGTGCCAGCAGTCCCGGACAGGGGAGAGGCTACACCTTC. Translating gives CASSPGQGRGYTF.